Below, one T cell receptor (beta chain) is given with its context. The source of the sample is a study of blood T cell repertoires in COVID-19. Study summary: Italy, Spain and the United States were the sources of the convalescent and acute COVID-19 samples.

In the original processing: Estimates of nucleated cell counts were drawn from the amplification of reference gene primers. Generated by immunoSEQ multiplex PCR, the TCRdb table keeps only in-frame clones and is missing some. That table supplies the V and J calls and clone size; D and trimming were determined from the DNA. The sample has fewer than 100,000 clones; 80% to 90% are singletons. With 0 bases removed from V and 0 bases from J, the gap between germline ends came to 10 bases. Looked up from germline, CDR1 is SGDLS and CDR2 is YYNGEE. The CDR3 is made up of 16 amino acids. Material for sequencing was peripheral blood. This sequence originates from a man older than 75 in a cohort sampled during active COVID-19. V and J are TRBV9 and TRBJ1-3; D possibly corresponds to TRBD1 (6 bases). The CDR3 sequence is CASSVEGGSSGNTIYF. CDR3 DNA sequence: TGTGCCAGCAGCGTAGAGGGGGGGAGCTCTGGAAACACCATATATTTT.